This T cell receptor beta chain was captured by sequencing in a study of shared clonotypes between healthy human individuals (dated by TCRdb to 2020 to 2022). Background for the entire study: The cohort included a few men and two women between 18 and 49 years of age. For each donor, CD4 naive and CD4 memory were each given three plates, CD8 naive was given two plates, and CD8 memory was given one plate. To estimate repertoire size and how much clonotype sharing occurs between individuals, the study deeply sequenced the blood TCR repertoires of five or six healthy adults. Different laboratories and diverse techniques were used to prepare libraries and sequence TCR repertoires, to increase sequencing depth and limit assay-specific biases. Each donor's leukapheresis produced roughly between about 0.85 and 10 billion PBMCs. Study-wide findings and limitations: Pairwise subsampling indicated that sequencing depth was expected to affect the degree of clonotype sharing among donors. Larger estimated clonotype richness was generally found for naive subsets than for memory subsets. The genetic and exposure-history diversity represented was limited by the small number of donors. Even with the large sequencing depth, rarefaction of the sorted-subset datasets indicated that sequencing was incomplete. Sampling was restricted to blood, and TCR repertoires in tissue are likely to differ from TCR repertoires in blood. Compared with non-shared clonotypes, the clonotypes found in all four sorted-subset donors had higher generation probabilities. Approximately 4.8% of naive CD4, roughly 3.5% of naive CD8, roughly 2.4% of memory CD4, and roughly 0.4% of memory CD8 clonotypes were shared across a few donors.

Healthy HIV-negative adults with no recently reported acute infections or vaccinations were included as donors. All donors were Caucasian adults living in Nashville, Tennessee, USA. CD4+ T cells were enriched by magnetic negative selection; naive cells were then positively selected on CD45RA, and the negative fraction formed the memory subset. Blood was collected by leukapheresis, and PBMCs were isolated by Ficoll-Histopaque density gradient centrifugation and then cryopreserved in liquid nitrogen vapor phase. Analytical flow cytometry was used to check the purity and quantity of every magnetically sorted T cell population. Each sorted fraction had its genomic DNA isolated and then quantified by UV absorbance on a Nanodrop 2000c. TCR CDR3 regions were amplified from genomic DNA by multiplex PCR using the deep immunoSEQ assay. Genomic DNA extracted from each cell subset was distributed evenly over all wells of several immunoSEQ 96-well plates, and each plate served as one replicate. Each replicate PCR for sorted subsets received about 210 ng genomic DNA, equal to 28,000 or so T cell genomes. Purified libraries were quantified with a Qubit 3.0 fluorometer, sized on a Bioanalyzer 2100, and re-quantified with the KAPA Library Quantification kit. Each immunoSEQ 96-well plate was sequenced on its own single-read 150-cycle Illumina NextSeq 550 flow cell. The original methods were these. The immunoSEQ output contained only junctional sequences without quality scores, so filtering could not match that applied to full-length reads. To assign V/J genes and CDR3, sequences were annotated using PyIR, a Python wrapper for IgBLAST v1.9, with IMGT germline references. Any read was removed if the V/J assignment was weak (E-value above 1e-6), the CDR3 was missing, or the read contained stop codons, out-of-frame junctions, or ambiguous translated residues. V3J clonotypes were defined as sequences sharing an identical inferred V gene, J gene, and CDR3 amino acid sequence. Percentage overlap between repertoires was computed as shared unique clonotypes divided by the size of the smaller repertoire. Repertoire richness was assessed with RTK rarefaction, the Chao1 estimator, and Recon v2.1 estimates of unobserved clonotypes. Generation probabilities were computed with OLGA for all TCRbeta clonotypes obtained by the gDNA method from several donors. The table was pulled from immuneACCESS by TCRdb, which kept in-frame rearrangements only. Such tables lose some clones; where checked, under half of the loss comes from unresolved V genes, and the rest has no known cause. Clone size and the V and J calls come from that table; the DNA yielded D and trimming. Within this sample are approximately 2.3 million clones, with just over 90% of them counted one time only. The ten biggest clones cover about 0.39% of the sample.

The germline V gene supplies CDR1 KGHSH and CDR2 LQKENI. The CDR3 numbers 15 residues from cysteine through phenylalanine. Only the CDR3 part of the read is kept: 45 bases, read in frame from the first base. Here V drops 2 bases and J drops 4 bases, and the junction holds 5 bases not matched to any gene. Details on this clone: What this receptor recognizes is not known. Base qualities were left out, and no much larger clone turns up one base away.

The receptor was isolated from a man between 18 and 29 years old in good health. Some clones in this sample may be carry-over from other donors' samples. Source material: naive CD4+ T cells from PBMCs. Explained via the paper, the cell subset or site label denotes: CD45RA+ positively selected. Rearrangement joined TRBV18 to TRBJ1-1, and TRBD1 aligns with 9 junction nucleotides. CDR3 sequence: CASSPKDRGVTEAFF. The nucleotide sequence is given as TGTGCCAGCTCACCAAAGGACAGGGGCGTCACTGAAGCTTTCTTT. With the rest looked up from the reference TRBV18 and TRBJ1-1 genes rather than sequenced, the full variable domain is NAGVMQNPRHLVRRRGQEARLRCSPMKGHSHVYWYRQLPEEGLKFMVYLQKENIIDESGMPKERFSAEFPKEGPSILRIQQVVRGDSAAYFCASSPKDRGVTEAFFGQGTRLTVV.